The 8 T cell receptor beta chains reported below all come from one sample, sequenced in a study of T cells in Graves' hyperthyroidism and ophthalmopathy. The source material, RNA transcripts, was used to amplify TCR beta CDR3 regions. Carried out on the TCR CDR3, a first-round RT-PCR used the HTBI primer set. Using its own MiXCR run on the multiplex PCR reads, TCRdb lists one record per CDR3 protein. The data hold nearly 600,000 distinct CDR3 sequences, with around 14% observed a single time. The sample comprised blood. The receptor source for this set is a woman in her twenties or thirties with Graves' hyperthyroidism that later progressed to Graves' ophthalmopathy.

This clonotype was seen at least ten times. This chain uses TRBV9 with TRBJ1-1, with D unclear. The length of the CDR3 is 13 residues. Trimming removed 0 bases at V and 0 bases at J, with 3 bases between. Germline CDR1 SGDLS, CDR2 YYNGEE. The chain's CDR3 is CASSVALNTEAFF. CDR3 nucleotide sequence: TGTGCCAGCAGCGTAGCCTTGAACACTGAAGCTTTCTTT.

This clonotype showed up many times. The chain employs TRBV2 and TRBJ1-5; no definite D call. Germline-derived CDR1 and CDR2 are SNHLY and FYNNEI. CDR3 size: 14 residues. V was clipped by 7 bases and J by 0 bases, with 10 bases between them. This CDR3 reads CASKSEYSNQPQHF. CDR3 nucleotide sequence: TGTGCCAGCAAGTCGGAGTATAGCAATCAGCCCCAGCATTTT.

This clonotype was counted many times. The chain links TRBV7-8 to TRBJ2-7; D gene uncertain. Looked up from germline, CDR1 is SGHVS and CDR2 is FQNEAQ. This CDR3 contains 14 residues. Deletions cut 5 bases from V and 5 bases from J, with 16 bases between. DNA for the CDR3: TGTGCCAGCAGCCCCCCCGGGTCTATGCACGAGCAGTACTTC. Protein sequence: CASSPPGSMHEQYF.

This clonotype was seen ten or more times. The chain uses TRBV20-1 and TRBJ2-5; tentatively, D is TRBD1 or TRBD2 (5 bases each). The germline CDR1 and CDR2 sequences are DFQATT and SNEGSKA (reference sequence). The CDR3 sequence is 13 residues long. Trimming stripped 7 bases from V and 2 bases from J, with 14 bases between. The CDR3 loop reads CSVAGTEQETQYF. The CDR3, as DNA: TGCAGTGTCGCCGGGACGGAACAAGAGACCCAGTACTTC.

In this sample, this clonotype turned up many times. V gene TRBV30 combines with J gene TRBJ1-3; D remains unclear. CDR3 length: 14 residues. V gave up 2 bases and J gave up 1 base, with 9 bases separating them. Germline CDR1 and CDR2: GTSNPN and SVGIG (reference sequence). In DNA, the CDR3 is TGTGCCTGGAGTACGGGGAGTTCTGGAAACACCATATATTTT. This sequence encodes CAWSTGSSGNTIYF.

This chain uses TRBV6-1 with TRBJ1-4; 12 nucleotides align to TRBD1. Germline CDR1 and CDR2: MNHNS and SASEGT. There are 17 residues in the CDR3. J gave up 3 bases and V 4 bases, and 6 bases lay outside the gene matches. The CDR3 nucleotides read TGTGCCAGCAGTGGCCGGGACAGGGGGCTACCTAATGAAAAACTGTTTTTT. Protein product: CASSGRDRGLPNEKLFF.

This clonotype was picked up many times. The rearrangement uses TRBV28 and TRBJ1-4, with D unresolved. V was clipped by 4 bases and J by 5 bases, with 8 bases between them. The CDR3 spans 13 residues. The germline CDR1 and CDR2 sequences are MDHEN and SYDVKM. CDR3 sequence (DNA): TGTGCCAGCAGTTCCCTCACGAATGAAAAACTGTTTTTT. It translates to CASSSLTNEKLFF.

The table lists this clonotype with many counts. The rearrangement joins TRBV19 to TRBJ2-3; 12 bases are a match to TRBD2. CDR1 LNHDA and CDR2 SQIVND come from the germline V gene (reference sequence). The V gene end was trimmed by 8 bases and the J gene end by 6 bases; junction bases not matched to a gene: 6. The CDR3 spans 14 residues. The CDR3: CASASGRARDTQYF. The DNA for the CDR3 is TGTGCCAGTGCTAGCGGGAGGGCACGGGATACGCAGTATTTT. The entire variable domain, with the rest obtained from reference TRBV19 and TRBJ2-3, is as follows: DGGITQSPKYLFRKEGQNVTLSCEQNLNHDAMYWYRQDPGQGLRLIYYSQIVNDFQKGDIAEGYSVSREKKESFPLTVTSAQKNPTAFYLCASASGRARDTQYFGPGTRLTVL.